Presented here are 30 T cell receptor beta chains from one specimen sequenced in a study of ipilimumab plus nivolumab after autologous stem cell transplantation. Profiled with immunoSEQ multiplex PCR; TCRdb holds only in-frame clones, not every one. The data contain fewer than 45,000 clones, around 93% of them singletons. Source: PBMCs, taken in a trial of ipilimumab plus nivolumab as post-transplant consolidation. The receptors here all came from a male donor with multiple myeloma.

This CDR3 reads CASSVDATGRWGLGYTF. The CDR3 DNA is TGTGCCAGCAGCGTAGATGCCACCGGGAGGTGGGGACTTGGCTACACCTTC. This chain links TRBV9 with TRBJ1-2, with D possibly TRBD1 on 5 matching bases. V was clipped by 0 bases and J by 7 bases, with 22 bases between them. The CDR3 is 17 amino acids. Germline CDR1 and CDR2: SGDLS and YYNGEE. The whole variable domain, filled in from reference TRBV9 and TRBJ1-2, reads DSGVTQTPKHLITATGQRVTLRCSPRSGDLSVYWYQQSLDQGLQFLIQYYNGEERAKGNILERFSAQQFPDLHSELNLSSLELGDSALYFCASSVDATGRWGLGYTFGSGTRLTVV.

The CDR3 coding sequence is TGTGCCAGCAGCTTGCGCGTGAGGACGAACACCGGGGAGCTGTTTTTT. Amino acid sequence: CASSLRVRTNTGELFF. This chain joins TRBV5-4 and TRBJ2-2; D gene unclear. The CDR3 extends over 16 amino acids. Germline CDR1 SGHNT, CDR2 YYREEE (reference sequence). Trimming shortened V by 1 base and J by 0 bases, and 10 bases separated the two germline ends.

V gene TRBV9 combines with J gene TRBJ2-1; D remains unclear. The CDR3 is 12 residues long. Germline V lookup: CDR1 SGDLS, CDR2 YYNGEE. V dropped 5 bases and J dropped 10 bases, with 13 bases sitting between them. In DNA form, the CDR3 reads TGTGCCAGCAGTTTCGTGGAAAGGGAGCAGTTCTTC. This translates into CASSFVEREQFF.

The table lists this clone with a count of one. The chain employs TRBV7-2 and TRBJ1-1; D is undetermined. V gave up 5 bases and J gave up 1 base, with 8 bases separating them. Germline V gives CDR1 SGHTA, CDR2 FQGNSA. The CDR3 covers 13 residues. Here the CDR3 DNA reads TGTGCCAGCAGCGAACAGAGGAACACTGAAGCTTTCTTT. Translation: CASSEQRNTEAFF. Full variable domain (missing parts from reference TRBV7-2 and TRBJ1-1): GAGVSQSPSNKVTEKGKDVELRCDPISGHTALYWYRQSLGQGLEFLIYFQGNSAPDKSGLPSDRFSAERTGGSVSTLTIQRTQQEDSAVYLCASSEQRNTEAFFGQGTRLTVV.

This rearrangement joins TRBV6-6 to TRBJ2-3; 9 nucleotides agree with TRBD1. Germline V gene sequence: CDR1 MNHNY, CDR2 SVGAGI (reference sequence). The CDR3 contains 16 residues. V shed 1 base, J shed 0 bases, and the junction held 2 bases outside the gene matches. CDR3 nucleotide sequence: TGTGCCAGCAGTTACTGGGGACAGGGAAGCACAGATACGCAGTATTTT. It yields the protein CASSYWGQGSTDTQYF.

The chain carries TRBV7-3 and TRBJ2-3; D remains ambiguous. Trimming removed 1 base from V and 2 bases from J, with 7 bases in between. Per the germline V gene, CDR1 is SGHTA and CDR2 is FQGTGA. This CDR3 contains 14 residues. CDR3 DNA sequence: TGTGCCAGCAGCTTAATGGGGAACACAGATACGCAGTATTTT. Translating it yields CASSLMGNTDTQYF.

The chain couples TRBV7-9 to TRBJ2-1; a possible D gene is TRBD2 (5 bases). The germline V gene encodes CDR1 SEHNR and CDR2 FQNEAQ (reference sequence). The CDR3 has 15 amino acids. With 8 bases removed from V and 10 bases from J, the gap between germline ends came to 24 bases. The CDR3 reads CASRSLSGAVVEQFF. The CDR3 DNA reads TGTGCCAGCCGATCTCTCTCAGGAGCGGTGGTCGAGCAGTTCTTC.

The gene calls are TRBV14 and TRBJ1-2; TRBD1 matches at 9 bases. The CDR3 consists of 15 residues. Germline assignment: CDR1 SGHDN and CDR2 FVKESK. The junction had 7 bases not matched to a gene; V was cut back by 4 bases and J by 4 bases. The CDR3 DNA is TGTGCCAGCAGCCCCCGGGACAGGGATCCCTATGGCTACACCTTC. Protein sequence: CASSPRDRDPYGYTF.

Concerning this clone itself: At one end the junction does not follow the germline gene, possibly because of a read error. This chain uses TRBV5-6 with TRBJ2-7; D gene ambiguous. Per germline, CDR1 SGHDT and CDR2 YYEEEE. The CDR3 contains 13 residues. The CDR3 bases are TGTGCCGGCAGCTTGTTTAATTGGGGCGAGCAGTACTTC. It codes for CAGSLFNWGEQYF. Full variable domain (outside the CDR3, taken from reference TRBV5-6 and TRBJ2-7): DAGVTQSPTHLIKTRGQQVTLRCSPKSGHDTVSWYQQALGQGPQFIFQYYEEEERQRGNFPDRFSGHQFPNYSSELNVNALLLGDSALYLCAGSLFNWGEQYFGPGTRLTVT.

The CDR3 region is CASSSSGSGTDTQYF. The DNA for the CDR3 is TGTGCCAGCAGTTCCAGCGGGAGCGGCACAGATACGCAGTATTTT. V is TRBV28 and J is TRBJ2-3; the match to TRBD2 covers 8 bases. CDR3 length equals 15 residues. CDR1 is MDHEN and CDR2 is SYDVKM in the germline V gene. V trimming: 4 bases; J trimming: 1 base; junction bases outside the gene matches: 4.

The CDR3 DNA is TGTGCCAGTAGTCCACAGGACGGTTCACCCCTCCACTTT. Encoded protein: CASSPQDGSPLHF. The chain has TRBV19 and TRBJ1-6; possibly TRBD1 for D (5 bases). Trimming pared 5 bases from V and 9 bases from J, leaving 11 bases between. Germline V gene lookup returns CDR1 LNHDA and CDR2 SQIVND (reference sequence). The CDR3 contains 13 residues.

The chain recombines TRBV29-1 with TRBJ1-4; D gene uncertain. The CDR3 has 13 residues. Looked up from germline, CDR1 is SQVTM and CDR2 is ANQGSEA. V lost 6 bases, J lost 8 bases, and 16 bases lay in between. CDR3 nucleotides: TGCAGCGTCGGTAGTAGGACGTCAGAAAAACTGTTTTTT. It is translated as CSVGSRTSEKLFF.

The chain links TRBV9 to TRBJ2-3; tentative D call: TRBD1 (5 bases). The CDR3 contains 15 residues. From germline, CDR1 is SGDLS and CDR2 YYNGEE. Trimming took off 3 bases at V and 0 bases at J, with 11 bases between the two ends. The CDR3 nucleotides are TGTGCCAGCAGCGAACAACAGGCTAGCACAGATACGCAGTATTTT. Its translation: CASSEQQASTDTQYF.

J is TRBJ1-1 and V is TRBV7-3; D may be TRBD1 (5 bases). Deletions cut 1 base from V and 4 bases from J, with 22 bases between. CDR3 length: 18 residues. Germline V gene data show CDR1 as SGHTA and CDR2 as FQGTGA. Here the CDR3 DNA reads TGTGCCAGCAGCTTAATAGGGCCGGGCCCCGGGGGGGGCACTGAAGCTTTCTTT. Encoded protein: CASSLIGPGPGGGTEAFF.

The chain joins TRBV2 to TRBJ2-2; TRBD2 is a possible D gene (5 bases). Germline loops: CDR1 SNHLY, CDR2 FYNNEI. The V end lost 0 bases, the J end lost 6 bases, and 8 bases lay between the germline ends. This CDR3 has 14 amino acids. In DNA, the CDR3 is TGTGCCAGCAGTGAAGCCCTAGCTGCCGGGGAGCTGTTTTTT. Its translation: CASSEALAAGELFF.

The chain recombines TRBV27 with TRBJ1-2, with a weak D call TRBD1 (5 bases). There are 14 residues in the CDR3. Germline CDR1 and CDR2: MNHEY and SMNVEV (reference sequence). V was trimmed by 8 bases and J by 4 bases, leaving 17 bases between them. CDR3 DNA sequence: TGTGCCAGCGGGCTTGCAGGGCTCCCCTATGGCTACACCTTC. It specifies CASGLAGLPYGYTF.

The chain carries TRBV2 and TRBJ2-1, with 9 bases identical to TRBD1. This CDR3 spans 17 amino acids. V was pared by 6 bases and J by 3 bases, with 12 bases of the junction left unmatched. Germline CDR1 and CDR2: SNHLY and FYNNEI. CDR3: CASRRDRAGGGYNEQFF. The CDR3 DNA is TGTGCCAGCAGGCGGGACAGGGCCGGCGGGGGCTACAATGAGCAGTTCTTC. Full variable domain (rest looked up from reference TRBV2 and TRBJ2-1): EPEVTQTPSHQVTQMGQEVILRCVPISNHLYFYWYRQILGQKVEFLVSFYNNEISEKSEIFDDQFSVERPDGSNFTLKIRSTKLEDSAMYFCASRRDRAGGGYNEQFFGPGTRLTVL.

In its sample, this clone was seen once. The chain is built from TRBV6-5 and TRBJ2-3; no clear D. Germline-derived CDR1 and CDR2 are MNHEY and SVGAGI. The CDR3 is made up of 13 amino acids. V was trimmed by 8 bases and J by 3 bases, leaving 12 bases between them. The CDR3 sequence: CASRFRATDTQYF. The CDR3 DNA sequence: TGTGCCAGCCGTTTTCGGGCGACAGATACGCAGTATTTT.

The chain links TRBV19 to TRBJ2-3, with D perhaps matching TRBD2 (5 bases). Trimming cost V 4 bases and J 0 bases, with 11 bases left between them. The CDR3 is 15 amino acids. CDR1 is LNHDA, CDR2 SQIVND, per germline (reference sequence). This chain's CDR3 is CASSSTGISTDTQYF. For the CDR3, the DNA is TGTGCCAGTAGTAGCACCGGGATAAGCACAGATACGCAGTATTTT.

A few counts support this clone. This chain links TRBV7-9 with TRBJ1-2, with D hard to call. The germline V and J ends were trimmed by 1 base and 8 bases, with 14 bases remaining between them. The V gene's germline CDR1 is SEHNR and CDR2 FQNEAQ (reference sequence). CDR3 length: 14 amino acids. The DNA for the CDR3 is TGTGCCAGCAGCTTAGTCGCGGTCAATAGGGGCTACACCTTC. The encoded protein is CASSLVAVNRGYTF.

This clone was counted once. V usage is TRBV6-5 and J usage is TRBJ2-5, with D maybe TRBD2 (6 bases). There are 13 residues in the CDR3. Germline loops: CDR1 MNHEY, CDR2 SVGAGI. Trimming took 6 bases from V and 5 from J, leaving 13 bases between them. The CDR3, as DNA: TGTGCCAGCAGCCTGACTAGGATGGAGACCCAGTACTTC. This encodes CASSLTRMETQYF.

The genes are TRBV18 and TRBJ1-2, with TRBD1 identical over 7 bases. The CDR3 is made up of 15 amino acids. The J segment lost 1 base and the V segment lost 3 bases, leaving 5 bases of the junction unmatched. CDR1 and CDR2 (germline): KGHSH, LQKENI. CDR3 region: CASSPGTDYNYGYTF. The CDR3 nucleotides read TGTGCCAGCTCACCCGGGACAGACTATAACTATGGCTACACCTTC.

V gene TRBV19 combines with J gene TRBJ1-3; no clear D. The CDR3 runs 13 residues. Germline V gene data show CDR1 as LNHDA and CDR2 as SQIVND (reference sequence). Trimming pared 3 bases from V and 3 bases from J, leaving 6 bases between. In DNA, the CDR3 is TGTGCCAGTAGTATGTCAAGTGGAAACACCATATATTTT. Encoded protein: CASSMSSGNTIYF.

The chain combines TRBV7-9 with TRBJ2-5; 9 bases fit TRBD1. Germline loops: CDR1 SEHNR, CDR2 FQNEAQ (reference sequence). This CDR3 is 14 amino acids long. The trim removed 5 bases at V and 3 bases at J, leaving 4 bases unmatched. The CDR3 sequence: CASSLGQGKETQYF. Here the CDR3 DNA reads TGTGCCAGCAGCCTGGGACAGGGAAAAGAGACCCAGTACTTC.

This clone was seen a few times. V usage is TRBV11-3 and J usage is TRBJ2-3, with D perhaps matching TRBD1 or TRBD2 (5 bases each). Per germline, CDR1 SGHNT and CDR2 YENEEA. There are 14 residues in the CDR3. Trimming took off 4 bases at V and 4 bases at J, with 12 bases between the two ends. DNA of the CDR3: TGTGCCAGCAGCTACCGACGAGGGGCAGATACGCAGTATTTT. This translates into CASSYRRGADTQYF.

The V call is TRBV11-3, the J call TRBJ2-1, with D perhaps matching TRBD1 or TRBD2 (5 bases each). This CDR3 contains 15 residues. V was pared by 5 bases and J by 0 bases, with 11 bases between. Germline V lookup: CDR1 SGHNT, CDR2 YENEEA. The CDR3 nucleotides read TGTGCCAGCAGCCCCCCGGGGCACTCCTACAATGAGCAGTTCTTC. This codes for CASSPPGHSYNEQFF.

The chain joins TRBV7-7 to TRBJ2-2; 7 positions match TRBD2. The V gene end was trimmed by 2 bases and the J gene end by 0 bases; junction bases not matched to a gene: 3. Germline V lookup: CDR1 SSHAT, CDR2 FNYEAQ (reference sequence). This CDR3 is 16 amino acids long. For the CDR3, the DNA is TGTGCCAGCAGCTTAACGCTAGCGGCGAACACCGGGGAGCTGTTTTTT. Translation: CASSLTLAANTGELFF. The full variable domain, its missing parts supplied by reference TRBV7-7 and TRBJ2-2, is GAGVSQSPRYKVTKRGQDVTLRCDPISSHATLYWYQQALGQGPEFLTYFNYEAQPDKSGLPSDRFSAERPEGSISTLTIQRTEQRDSAMYRCASSLTLAANTGELFFGEGSRLTVL.

The chain employs TRBV7-2 and TRBJ2-5; D uncertain. Trimming shortened V by 2 bases and J by 5 bases, and 15 bases separated the two germline ends. Looked up from germline, CDR1 is SGHTA and CDR2 is FQGNSA. The CDR3 has 15 amino acids. The CDR3, as DNA: TGTGCCAGCAGCTTATTCGGCGGAAACCTGGAGACCCAGTACTTC. Translation gives CASSLFGGNLETQYF.

The rearrangement links TRBV14 to TRBJ2-7, with 9 bases fitting TRBD2. Germline V gene lookup returns CDR1 SGHDN and CDR2 FVKESK. CDR3 size: 15 residues. The V gene end was trimmed by 0 bases and the J gene end by 4 bases; junction bases not matched to a gene: 4. For the CDR3, the DNA is TGTGCCAGCAGCCAAGAGGCGGGAGGGCCGTACGAGCAGTACTTC. Translated: CASSQEAGGPYEQYF.

This rearrangement joins TRBV4-2 to TRBJ1-6; D perhaps matches TRBD1 (6 bases). The germline V gene has CDR1 LGHNA and CDR2 YNFKEQ. There are 16 residues in the CDR3. V lost 4 bases, J lost 3 bases, and 13 bases lay in between. The CDR3 spells CASSPDDRIYNSPLHF. CDR3 bases: TGTGCCAGCAGCCCTGACGACAGGATCTATAATTCACCCCTCCACTTT.